This note documents a single T cell receptor beta chain sequence. Only in-frame clones appear in the TCRdb table, and some are missing; sequencing was by immunoSEQ multiplex PCR. The sample has around 300,000 clones; around 89% are singletons. This record belongs to a study of blood T cell repertoires in COVID-19. Study-wide context: T cells, B-cell-depleted T cells, or PBMCs provided the cDNA or gDNA that served as material.

V was clipped by 5 bases and J by 4 bases, with 14 bases between them. This CDR3 is 14 amino acids long. Germline CDR1 and CDR2: MNHEY and SVGEGT. Sequencing was carried out using peripheral blood. This chain connects TRBV6-2 or TRBV6-3 to TRBJ1-2, with D tentatively TRBD1 (5 bases). This receptor was identified in a woman younger than 45 with COVID-19, enrolled during active disease. DNA for the CDR3: TGTGCCAGCAGTGAGGAGGGGATCCGCTATGGCTACACCTTC. It yields the protein CASSEEGIRYGYTF.